The subject of this entry is one TCR beta chain. The assay was immunoSEQ multiplex PCR, and TCRdb's table has in-frame clones only and misses some. The sample gives 40,000 or so clones, roughly 90% of which show up once; over 5% is in the top ten. This sample was taken from a study of T cell changes during pregnancy in multiple sclerosis. Germline V gives CDR1 MDHEN, CDR2 SYDVKM. The ends lost 5 bases at V and 8 bases at J; junction bases unmatched: 4. The CDR3 contains 12 residues. Here the sequenced sample was peripheral blood, taken in the third trimester of pregnancy. The receptor was derived from a female donor in good health, enrolled as a control in a pregnancy study. The rearrangement links TRBV28 to TRBJ1-2; 8 positions agree with TRBD1. The CDR3 protein is CASSPGGGGYTF. DNA for the CDR3: TGTGCCAGCAGTCCAGGGGGCGGGGGCTACACCTTC.